The 23 T cell receptor beta chains below come from one sample, sequenced in a study of blood T cells in healthy people across ages. Primers used in a second PCR of about 7 to 11 cycles were a sample-barcoded 5' primer and a J-beta primer mix. TCRdb re-derived calls from the 5' RACE reads in MiXCR, one entry per CDR3 protein. The sample lists around 710,000 distinct CDR3 sequences; around 40% were seen once. Sequenced sample: blood. The receptors originated from a woman aged 60-75 years in good health.

The V gene is TRBV7-9, the J gene TRBJ2-7; 11 positions match TRBD1. CDR1 SEHNR and CDR2 FQNEAQ come from the germline V gene (reference sequence). The J segment lost 2 bases and the V segment lost 1 base, leaving 4 bases of the junction unmatched. The CDR3 loop spans 16 amino acids. CDR3 coding DNA: TGTGCCAGCAGCTTAGAGGACAGGGGGCTTCCCTACGAGCAGTACTTC. Amino acid sequence: CASSLEDRGLPYEQYF.

Concerning this clonotype itself: It may be a read error: a sequence one base away is much more abundant. The gene calls are TRBV9 and TRBJ2-5; 11 positions agree with TRBD2. This CDR3 is 17 amino acids long. Germline V gene data show CDR1 as SGDLS and CDR2 as YYNGEE. Trimming cost V 3 bases and J 11 bases; bases outside gene matches: 18. In nucleotides, the CDR3 is TGTGCCAGCAGCGCCTGGACTAGCGGGCCGCTTACGAATGAGCAGTACTTC. It yields the protein CASSAWTSGPLTNEQYF.

Regarding this clonotype: This sequence may be a read error, since a much larger clone differs from it by one base. V is TRBV3-1 and J is TRBJ2-1, with a tentative D call TRBD1 (6 bases). This CDR3 region has 15 residues. V was clipped by 4 bases and J by 4 bases, with 14 bases between them. CDR1 is LGHDT and CDR2 is YNNKEL in the germline V gene (reference sequence). The CDR3 sequence is CASSLRDKGYNEQFF. The DNA of the CDR3 is TGTGCCAGCAGCCTCCGGGACAAGGGATACAATGAGCAGTTCTTC.

The V and J genes are TRBV27 and TRBJ2-7; TRBD2 agrees at 10 bases. Germline V gene data show CDR1 as MNHEY and CDR2 as SMNVEV (reference sequence). V lost 4 bases to trimming and J lost 7 bases; unmatched junction nucleotides: 13. The CDR3 runs to 16 residues. CDR3 DNA: TGTGCCAGCAGTTCCTCTAGCGGGAGCTCCTACAATGAGCAGTACTTC. The encoded protein is CASSSSSGSSYNEQYF.

V gene TRBV5-1 combines with J gene TRBJ1-5; a weak D match, TRBD1 (5 bases). The CDR3 is 15 amino acids. V lost 2 bases and J 3 bases, leaving 12 bases between the germline ends. Germline-derived CDR1 and CDR2 are SGHRS and YFSETQ. DNA of the CDR3: TGCGCCAGCAGCTTACGGGGGAACCCCAATCAGCCCCAGCATTTT. Residues: CASSLRGNPNQPQHF. Filled out from reference TRBV5-1 and TRBJ1-5, the complete variable domain reads KAGVTQTPRYLIKTRGQQVTLSCSPISGHRSVSWYQQTPGQGLQFLFEYFSETQRNKGNFPGRFSGRQFSNSRSEMNVSTLELGDSALYLCASSLRGNPNQPQHFGDGTRLSIL.

V and J are TRBV13 and TRBJ2-7; unclear D gene. The CDR3 spans 14 residues. Between the trimmed V and J ends, which lost 3 bases and 4 bases, there was a span of 13 bases. Germline V gene lookup returns CDR1 PRHDT and CDR2 FYEKMQ (reference sequence). The CDR3 is CASSFGASRYEQYF. Written as DNA, the CDR3 is TGTGCCAGCAGCTTCGGCGCTAGTCGGTACGAGCAGTACTTC.

In this sample, this clonotype turned up a few times. The chain couples TRBV10-3 to TRBJ2-1; 8 bases align to TRBD2. This CDR3 spans 15 amino acids. Germline values: CDR1 ENHRY, CDR2 SYGVKD. Trimming cost V 3 bases and J 5 bases; bases outside gene matches: 6. The CDR3 DNA reads TGTGCCATCAGTGATTTGGGACTAGGCGACAATGAGCAGTTCTTC. This encodes CAISDLGLGDNEQFF.

The chain joins TRBV12-3 or TRBV12-4 to TRBJ2-1; D is perhaps TRBD1 (6 bases). The ends were cut back, 2 bases at V and 13 bases at J, with 21 bases in the middle. The CDR3 is 15 amino acids. The CDR3 sequence: CASSLSGAFYGTQFF. The CDR3 coding sequence is TGTGCCAGCAGTTTATCAGGGGCTTTTTATGGGACCCAGTTCTTC.

The chain combines TRBV10-3 with TRBJ2-1; the match to TRBD1 covers 7 bases. V shed 6 bases, J shed 7 bases, and the junction held 12 bases outside the gene matches. The CDR3 is 15 amino acids. Looked up from germline, CDR1 is ENHRY and CDR2 is SYGVKD. The CDR3 DNA sequence: TGTGCCATCAGGGCGTCACAGGGGATGAAAAATGAGCAGTTCTTC. It specifies CAIRASQGMKNEQFF.

The chain employs TRBV7-8 and TRBJ1-1; no clear D gene. The CDR3 length is 13 residues. The V and J ends lost 7 bases and 3 bases respectively, with 12 bases between them. Germline V gene sequence: CDR1 SGHVS, CDR2 FQNEAQ. In DNA form, the CDR3 reads TGTGCCAGCAATTTGGAAGGATACACTGAAGCTTTCTTT. It translates to CASNLEGYTEAFF. The full variable domain, rest sourced from reference TRBV7-8 and TRBJ1-1, is GAGVSQSPRYKVAKRGQDVALRCDPISGHVSLFWYQQALGQGPEFLTYFQNEAQLDKSGLPSDRFFAERPEGSVSTLKIQRTQQEDSAVYLCASNLEGYTEAFFGQGTRLTVV.

This chain joins TRBV20-1 and TRBJ2-3; TRBD2 agrees at 13 bases. Germline V gives CDR1 DFQATT, CDR2 SNEGSKA (reference sequence). With V trimmed by 6 bases and J by 2 bases, 5 bases remained unmatched. This CDR3 region has 15 residues. Here the CDR3 DNA reads TGCAGTGCGGTCGGACTAGCGGGAGACACAGATACGCAGTATTTT. It yields the protein CSAVGLAGDTDTQYF.

This chain links TRBV7-9 with TRBJ2-1; D is perhaps TRBD2 (5 bases). V lost 0 bases, J lost 2 bases, and 11 bases lay in between. CDR3 length: 16 amino acids. Looked up from germline, CDR1 is SEHNR and CDR2 is FQNEAQ (reference sequence). DNA of the CDR3: TGTGCCAGCAGCTTAGCAAGGACTCTTACCTACAATGAGCAGTTCTTC. Its protein is CASSLARTLTYNEQFF.

This clonotype occurred a few times. The V and J genes are TRBV2 and TRBJ2-7, with 11 bases lining up with TRBD1. J lost 5 bases, V lost 7 bases, and 4 bases had no gene match. This CDR3 region has 13 residues. CDR1 and CDR2 from the germline V gene are SNHLY and FYNNEI. CDR3 bases: TGTGCCAGCACGGGACAGGGGGTCCACGAGCAGTACTTC. It specifies CASTGQGVHEQYF.

Only one count was recorded for this clonotype. The chain links TRBV7-2 to TRBJ1-1; D ambiguous. CDR3 size: 13 residues. V was shortened by 0 bases and J by 8 bases, with 10 bases between the two germline ends. Looked up from germline, CDR1 is SGHTA and CDR2 is FQGNSA. The CDR3 nucleotides are TGTGCCAGCAGCTTAGCAGAAGGGTGGGAAGCTTTCTTT. This encodes CASSLAEGWEAFF.

This clonotype has more than one count but fewer than ten. The V call is TRBV24-1, the J call TRBJ2-1; possibly TRBD1 or TRBD2 for D (5 bases each). Germline V gene sequence: CDR1 KGHDR, CDR2 SFDVKD. Trimming removed 1 base from V and 9 bases from J, with 21 bases in between. This CDR3 has 17 amino acids. Here the CDR3 DNA reads TGTGCCACCAGTGATTTTAATCGGGGCGAGGGACGGGCTGAGCAGTTCTTC. The encoded protein is CATSDFNRGEGRAEQFF.

This clonotype was picked up a small number of times. This rearrangement joins TRBV4-2 to TRBJ1-1; D gene uncertain. This CDR3 region has 15 residues. The V and J ends lost 1 base and 3 bases respectively, with 12 bases between them. Germline-derived CDR1 and CDR2 are LGHNA and YNFKEQ. CDR3 protein: CASSQVAGRDTEAFF. The CDR3 DNA reads as TGTGCCAGCAGCCAAGTGGCAGGAAGGGACACTGAAGCTTTCTTT.

This chain uses TRBV6-6 with TRBJ2-7, with 10 positions matching TRBD2. This CDR3 is built from 16 residues. Germline V lookup: CDR1 MNHNY, CDR2 SVGAGI (reference sequence). The trim removed 7 bases at V and 4 bases at J, leaving 13 bases unmatched. CDR3 bases: TGTGCCAGCACATCCTTCAGCGGGAGGGCCTTTTACGAGCAGTACTTC. Protein product: CASTSFSGRAFYEQYF.

The chain is built from TRBV2 and TRBJ1-5; D uncertain. V was shortened by 6 bases and J by 4 bases, with 7 bases between the two germline ends. The CDR3 is made up of 12 amino acids. Germline V gene data show CDR1 as SNHLY and CDR2 as FYNNEI. The CDR3 DNA reads as TGTGCCAGCAGGGACCTGAATCAGCCCCAGCATTTT. Translating it yields CASRDLNQPQHF.

The V call is TRBV5-1, the J call TRBJ2-4; 7 positions match TRBD1. The CDR3 sequence is 18 residues long. Germline CDR1 reads SGHRS; CDR2 reads YFSETQ. The J segment lost 0 bases and the V segment lost 3 bases, leaving 12 bases of the junction unmatched. The CDR3 sequence: CASSSGPQGELAKNIQYF. The CDR3 coding sequence is TGCGCCAGCAGCTCAGGCCCCCAGGGGGAGCTAGCCAAAAACATTCAGTACTTC. Full variable domain (outside the CDR3, taken from reference TRBV5-1 and TRBJ2-4): KAGVTQTPRYLIKTRGQQVTLSCSPISGHRSVSWYQQTPGQGLQFLFEYFSETQRNKGNFPGRFSGRQFSNSRSEMNVSTLELGDSALYLCASSSGPQGELAKNIQYFGAGTRLSVL.

The DNA of the CDR3 is TGTGCCAGCAGCTTAGGCGCAGGAAAGGAAAAACTGTTTTTT. As protein: CASSLGAGKEKLFF. The genes are TRBV7-2 and TRBJ1-4, with no clear D. Trimming pared 1 base from V and 8 bases from J, leaving 11 bases between. Germline V CDR1 and CDR2: SGHTA, FQGNSA. The length of the CDR3 is 14 residues. The full variable domain, with the rest looked up from reference TRBV7-2 and TRBJ1-4, is GAGVSQSPSNKVTEKGKDVELRCDPISGHTALYWYRQSLGQGLEFLIYFQGNSAPDKSGLPSDRFSAERTGGSVSTLTIQRTQQEDSAVYLCASSLGAGKEKLFFGSGTQLSVL.

Note on this clonotype: Without the conserved terminal phenylalanine or tryptophan, this CDR3 likely stems from a read error. The chain is built from TRBV29-1 and TRBJ2-7; D may be TRBD1 or TRBD2 (5 bases each). The DNA end is more similar to TRBJ2-5, so the J call may be wrong. Per the germline V gene, CDR1 is SQVTM and CDR2 is ANQGSEA. CDR3 size: 12 residues. The CDR3 reads CSVGDRLETQYI. DNA of the CDR3: TGCAGCGTTGGGGACCGATTGGAGACCCAGTACATC.

The table lists this clonotype with many counts. The rearrangement uses TRBV20-1 and TRBJ2-1, with D tentatively TRBD1 (6 bases). From germline, CDR1 is DFQATT and CDR2 SNEGSKA (reference sequence). V lost 6 bases, J lost 6 bases, and 15 bases lay in between. This CDR3 is 13 amino acids long. The CDR3 loop reads CSADRSQTNEQFF. The DNA for the CDR3 is TGCAGTGCGGACAGAAGTCAGACCAATGAGCAGTTCTTC.

There are many counts of this clonotype. The chain uses TRBV6-2 or TRBV6-3 and TRBJ2-7; D might be TRBD1 or TRBD2, each matching 5 bases. Trimming shortened V by 0 bases and J by 3 bases, and 18 bases separated the two germline ends. Germline V gene lookup returns CDR1 MNHEY and CDR2 SVGEGT. This CDR3 region has 17 residues. CDR3 bases: TGTGCCAGCAGTTACTCGACATCGGGGCAGGCGAACTACGAGCAGTACTTC. As protein: CASSYSTSGQANYEQYF.